Described below is a single T cell receptor beta chain sequence and its context. The data stem from a study of control samples from healthy donors and cancer patients. The ends were cut back, 7 bases at V and 7 bases at J, with 14 bases in the middle. This CDR3 has 14 amino acids. Per the germline V gene, CDR1 is SNHLY and CDR2 is FYNNEI. The data were produced by immunoSEQ multiplex PCR, yet TCRdb's version contains in-frame clones alone and is incomplete. The data contain about 160,000 clones, 90% to 95% of them seen just once; the ten biggest clones take up less than 15%. Sequencing was carried out using PBMCs. V and J are TRBV2 and TRBJ1-6; possibly TRBD1 for D (6 bases). This receptor was taken from a man in his fifties or sixties with colorectal cancer. The chain's CDR3 is CASTRSGVNSPLHF. The CDR3 bases are TGTGCCAGCACTCGTTCAGGGGTCAATTCACCCCTCCACTTT.